The T cell receptor (beta chain) under discussion was sequenced for a study of T cell repertoires in cytomegalovirus infection. Background on the study: Through public TCR beta signatures, both CMV infection and matching HLA type were indicated. General study findings and limits: The cumulative frequency of public TCR beta families identified carriers of CMV plus the relevant HLA. Clonotype analysis showed dominance of the ex vivo response by HLA-C-restricted CMV-specific TCR beta clonotypes.

This clonotype has just a few counts. Its antigen remains unidentified. The germline gives CDR1 SNHLY, CDR2 FYNNEI. Germline trimming cut 7 bases from V and 2 bases from J; bases unmatched to any gene: 6. This CDR3 has 14 residues. Each CDR3 protein is one row after TCRdb ran MiXCR on the reads. The table includes a few hundred thousand distinct CDR3 sequences, approximately 18% detected once. Sequenced sample: PBMCs. The TCR comes from a human donor in good health (CMV status not recorded). Some clones in this sample may be carry-over from other donors' samples. The gene calls are TRBV2 and TRBJ2-3; 7 bases are shared with TRBD1. The CDR3 loop is CASKPGQITDTQYF. The CDR3 nucleotides read TGTGCCAGCAAACCGGGACAGATCACAGATACGCAGTATTTT.